The 22 T cell receptor beta chains presented below share a single source sample, sequenced in a study of blood T cell repertoires in COVID-19. This table comes from immunoSEQ multiplex PCR, and its TCRdb copy is limited to in-frame clones, with some not included. The sample records 150,000 to 200,000 clones, approximately 91% being singletons. The sample comprised peripheral blood. The receptors originated from a middle-aged man with acute or convalescent COVID-19.

V is TRBV5-1 and J is TRBJ1-4, with 9 bases identical to TRBD1. The germline V gene has CDR1 SGHRS and CDR2 YFSETQ. The CDR3 totals 16 residues. V shed 0 bases and J 6 bases; nucleotides not matched to a gene: 6. Here the CDR3 reads CASSLALGQGYEKLFF. CDR3 in DNA: TGCGCCAGCAGCTTGGCCCTCGGACAGGGGTATGAAAAACTGTTTTTT.

The rearrangement joins TRBV21-1 to TRBJ1-3; TRBD1 is the table's D call and was not checked against the DNA. TRBV21-1 is a recognized pseudogene. The length of the CDR3 is 14 residues. In DNA, the CDR3 is TGTGCCAGCAGCGTCCAGGGGTCCGGAAACACCATATATTTT. It is translated as CASSVQGSGNTIYF.

The chain recombines TRBV6-2 or TRBV6-3 with TRBJ1-5; 7 bases line up with TRBD1. The CDR3 length is 18 residues. Losses at the gene ends were 0 bases for V and 0 bases for J; bases not matched to a gene: 8. CDR1 is MNHEY, CDR2 SVGEGT, per germline. CDR3 protein: CASSYSGTDPYSNQPQHF. Written as DNA, the CDR3 is TGTGCCAGCAGTTACTCCGGGACAGACCCTTATAGCAATCAGCCCCAGCATTTT.

This clone was seen only a few times. This rearrangement joins TRBV6-5 to TRBJ1-1; 8 bases align to TRBD1. The V gene's germline CDR1 is MNHEY and CDR2 SVGAGI. The length of the CDR3 is 15 residues. Trimming cost V 5 bases and J 4 bases; bases outside gene matches: 9. As DNA, the CDR3 is TGTGCCAGCAGTCCCCCCCAGGGGGCTGGCACTGAAGCTTTCTTT. Protein: CASSPPQGAGTEAFF.

This clone was observed a handful of times. V and J are TRBV7-9 and TRBJ1-6, with D perhaps matching TRBD1 (5 bases). V was cut by 5 bases and J by 6 bases, with 17 bases left in between. CDR1 is SEHNR, CDR2 FQNEAQ, per germline (reference sequence). The CDR3 covers 16 residues. CDR3 residues: CASSPYTRGSNSPLHF. The DNA for the CDR3 is TGTGCCAGCAGCCCATATACGCGGGGGAGTAATTCACCCCTCCACTTT. The full variable domain, completed using reference TRBV7-9 and TRBJ1-6, is DTGVSQNPRHKITKRGQNVTFRCDPISEHNRLYWYRQTLGQGPEFLTYFQNEAQLEKSRLLSDRFSAERPKGSFSTLEIQRTEQGDSAMYLCASSPYTRGSNSPLHFGNGTRLTVT.

The genes are TRBV28 and TRBJ2-3; 7 bases fit TRBD1. The CDR3 spans 15 residues. Trimming at V came to 6 bases and at J to 1 base, leaving 7 bases not matched to a gene. Germline lookup yields CDR1 MDHEN and CDR2 SYDVKM. The CDR3 reads CASSKSTGGTDTQYF. CDR3 DNA sequence: TGTGCCAGCAGCAAAAGCACAGGGGGCACAGATACGCAGTATTTT.

This sequence joins TRBV5-1 and TRBJ1-2; 10 bases are shared with TRBD1. The CDR3 loop spans 16 amino acids. The V gene end was trimmed by 0 bases and the J gene end by 7 bases; junction bases not matched to a gene: 9. The germline V gene has CDR1 SGHRS and CDR2 YFSETQ. The chain's CDR3 is CASSLAPGTGVVGYTF. CDR3 nucleotides: TGCGCCAGCAGCTTGGCCCCCGGGACAGGGGTTGTTGGCTACACCTTC. The full variable domain, rest sourced from reference TRBV5-1 and TRBJ1-2, is KAGVTQTPRYLIKTRGQQVTLSCSPISGHRSVSWYQQTPGQGLQFLFEYFSETQRNKGNFPGRFSGRQFSNSRSEMNVSTLELGDSALYLCASSLAPGTGVVGYTFGSGTRLTVV.

The genes are TRBV28 and TRBJ2-5; TRBD2 might be the D (7 bases). Germline loops: CDR1 MDHEN, CDR2 SYDVKM. V was cut by 7 bases and J by 1 base, with 19 bases left in between. The CDR3 loop spans 16 amino acids. CDR3 sequence (DNA): TGTGCCAGCAAATCTAGGGGGGGGCCTATCCAAGAGACCCAGTACTTC. It yields the protein CASKSRGGPIQETQYF.

The V gene is TRBV25-1, the J gene TRBJ1-2; D gene ambiguous. V was trimmed by 1 base and J by 8 bases, leaving 11 bases between them. The CDR3 extends over 13 amino acids. Germline CDR1 MGHDK, CDR2 SYGVNS. Written as DNA, the CDR3 is TGTGCCAGCAGTGAATCGGGTCTTAGGGGCTACACCTTC. Translation gives CASSESGLRGYTF.

The CDR3 spells CASSMLRRTNEKLFF. The DNA for the CDR3 is TGTGCCAGTAGTATGTTGAGGAGGACTAATGAAAAACTGTTTTTT. The gene calls are TRBV19 and TRBJ1-4; no reliable D call. The CDR3 is 15 residues long. V lost 3 bases, J lost 2 bases, and 10 bases lay in between. Germline CDR1 is LNHDA and CDR2 is SQIVND (reference sequence).

The rearrangement joins TRBV28 to TRBJ2-7, with D possibly TRBD1 on 6 matching bases. This CDR3 contains 13 residues. Germline values: CDR1 MDHEN, CDR2 SYDVKM. Trimming shortened V by 6 bases and J by 3 bases, and 12 bases separated the two germline ends. This CDR3 reads CASRGQILYEQYF. The CDR3 DNA reads as TGTGCCAGCAGAGGACAGATACTCTACGAGCAGTACTTC.

This chain uses TRBV4-3 with TRBJ2-1; 7 positions match TRBD1. Trimming removed 1 base from V and 3 bases from J; junction bases left unmatched: 12. The germline CDR1 and CDR2 sequences are LGHNA and YSLEER. The CDR3 sequence is 18 residues long. CDR3 nucleotides: TGCGCCAGCAGCCAAGCCCTAGGTAGACAGGGTTTCTACAATGAGCAGTTCTTC. Its protein is CASSQALGRQGFYNEQFF.

The rearrangement joins TRBV28 to TRBJ2-2, with D possibly matching TRBD1 (6 bases). CDR3 size: 18 residues. Between the trimmed V and J ends, which lost 4 bases and 3 bases, there was a span of 21 bases. In germline, CDR1 is MDHEN, CDR2 SYDVKM. The CDR3 protein is CASSSLGPGGWDTGELFF. Here the CDR3 DNA reads TGTGCCAGCAGTTCACTAGGCCCTGGGGGCTGGGACACCGGGGAGCTGTTTTTT.

This chain connects TRBV5-1 to TRBJ1-1, with no clear D. This CDR3 has 13 residues. The V and J ends lost 5 bases and 7 bases respectively, with 15 bases between them. CDR1 is SGHRS and CDR2 is YFSETQ in the germline V gene. The CDR3 DNA reads TGCGCCAGCAGTCGTGACATCGGCATTGAAGCTTTCTTT. Its translation is CASSRDIGIEAFF.

This chain connects TRBV6-6 to TRBJ1-2, with a tentative D call TRBD1 (6 bases). The CDR3 is 14 amino acids. Trimming pared 2 bases from V and 8 bases from J, leaving 15 bases between. From germline, CDR1 is MNHNY and CDR2 SVGAGI (reference sequence). The CDR3 region is CASSYRGGPGGYTF. The CDR3 bases are TGTGCCAGCAGTTACCGCGGGGGGCCGGGGGGCTACACCTTC.

The chain joins TRBV7-2 to TRBJ2-2, with 9 bases identical to TRBD1. In germline, CDR1 is SGHTA, CDR2 FQGNSA. Trimming took 6 bases from V and 4 from J; bases not matched to a gene: 3. There are 14 residues in the CDR3. The CDR3 DNA follows: TGTGCCAGCAGTCCGGGACAGGGCACCGGGGAGCTGTTTTTT. This encodes CASSPGQGTGELFF.

V is TRBV5-1 and J is TRBJ1-3; no clear D gene. From germline, CDR1 is SGHRS and CDR2 YFSETQ. The CDR3 has 17 amino acids. V lost 0 bases to trimming and J lost 0 bases, with 13 bases between them. The CDR3 loop is CASSLGLGSFSGNTIYF. DNA for the CDR3: TGCGCCAGCAGCTTGGGTCTGGGCAGCTTCTCTGGAAACACCATATATTTT.

This sequence joins TRBV9 and TRBJ1-6, with a tentative D call TRBD1 (6 bases). The CDR3 loop spans 15 amino acids. Germline V gene sequence: CDR1 SGDLS, CDR2 YYNGEE. Trimming pared 2 bases from V and 3 bases from J, leaving 9 bases between. The CDR3 here is CASSVTGSYNSPLHF. CDR3 nucleotides: TGTGCCAGCAGCGTGACAGGCAGCTATAATTCACCCCTCCACTTT.

V is TRBV7-9 and J is TRBJ2-5; D may be TRBD2 (6 bases). This CDR3 region has 15 residues. V lost 2 bases to trimming and J lost 2 bases, with 12 bases between them. Germline CDR1 and CDR2: SEHNR and FQNEAQ (reference sequence). DNA for the CDR3: TGTGCCAGCAGCTTATTGGGGGGTCATCAAGAGACCCAGTACTTC. This codes for CASSLLGGHQETQYF.

This clone was counted a few times. The J gene is TRBJ1-6, the V gene TRBV10-3, with 11 bases matching TRBD1. The CDR3 runs to 16 residues. J lost 5 bases, V lost 6 bases, and 6 bases had no gene match. Germline assignment: CDR1 ENHRY and CDR2 SYGVKD. CDR3 loop: CAISPGQGANNSPLHF. CDR3 nucleotides: TGTGCCATCAGCCCTGGACAGGGGGCCAATAATTCACCCCTCCACTTT.

This clone was found once. The J gene is TRBJ2-5, the V gene TRBV6-5, with D unclear. Germline V gene sequence: CDR1 MNHEY, CDR2 SVGAGI. Deletions cut 7 bases from V and 1 base from J, with 10 bases between. The CDR3 has 13 residues. The CDR3: CASIHGIQETQYF. CDR3 coding DNA: TGTGCCAGCATTCACGGTATCCAAGAGACCCAGTACTTC.

The CDR3 is CASSYSWEPDNEQFF. The CDR3 DNA reads as TGTGCCAGCAGTTACTCGTGGGAGCCCGACAATGAGCAGTTCTTC. The V and J genes are TRBV6-6 and TRBJ2-1, with D possibly being TRBD2 (5 bases). Germline CDR1 reads MNHNY; CDR2 reads SVGAGI (reference sequence). This CDR3 is 15 amino acids long. Deletions cut 0 bases from V and 5 bases from J, with 11 bases between.